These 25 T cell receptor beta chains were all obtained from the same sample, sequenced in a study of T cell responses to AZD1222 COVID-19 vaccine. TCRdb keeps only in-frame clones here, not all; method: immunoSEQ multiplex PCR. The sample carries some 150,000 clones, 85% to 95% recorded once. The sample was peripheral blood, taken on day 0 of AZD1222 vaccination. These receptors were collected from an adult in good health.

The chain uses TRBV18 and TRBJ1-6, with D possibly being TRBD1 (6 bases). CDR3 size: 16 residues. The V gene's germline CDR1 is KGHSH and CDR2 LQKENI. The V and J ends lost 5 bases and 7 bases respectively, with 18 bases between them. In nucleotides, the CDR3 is TGTGCCAGCTCATCAACAGACAGGCCGTACAATTCACCCCTCCACTTT. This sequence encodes CASSSTDRPYNSPLHF.

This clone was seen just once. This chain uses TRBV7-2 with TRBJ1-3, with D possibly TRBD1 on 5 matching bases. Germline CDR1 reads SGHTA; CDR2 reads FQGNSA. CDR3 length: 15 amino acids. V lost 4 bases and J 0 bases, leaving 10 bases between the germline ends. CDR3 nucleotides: TGTGCCAGCAGCTCTGGGGGGGGCTCTGGAAACACCATATATTTT. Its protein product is CASSSGGGSGNTIYF.

The CDR3 sequence is CASTQEGYTEAFF. The CDR3, as DNA: TGTGCCAGCACCCAAGAGGGTTACACTGAAGCTTTCTTT. This chain connects TRBV12-3 or TRBV12-4 to TRBJ1-1; D ambiguous. CDR3 length: 13 amino acids. Trimming shortened V by 7 bases and J by 3 bases, and 12 bases separated the two germline ends.

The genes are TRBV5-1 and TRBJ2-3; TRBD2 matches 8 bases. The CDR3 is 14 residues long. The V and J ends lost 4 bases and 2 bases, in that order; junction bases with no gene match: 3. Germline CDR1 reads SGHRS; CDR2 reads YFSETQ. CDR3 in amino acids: CASSPTSATDTQYF. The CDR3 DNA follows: TGCGCCAGCAGCCCGACTAGCGCCACAGATACGCAGTATTTT.

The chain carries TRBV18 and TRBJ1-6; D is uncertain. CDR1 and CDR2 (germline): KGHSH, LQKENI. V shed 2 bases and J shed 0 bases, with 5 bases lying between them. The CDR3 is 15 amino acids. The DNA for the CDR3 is TGTGCCAGCTCACCAGCAGGCTCCTATAATTCACCCCTCCACTTT. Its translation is CASSPAGSYNSPLHF. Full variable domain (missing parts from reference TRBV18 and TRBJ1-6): NAGVMQNPRHLVRRRGQEARLRCSPMKGHSHVYWYRQLPEEGLKFMVYLQKENIIDESGMPKERFSAEFPKEGPSILRIQQVVRGDSAAYFCASSPAGSYNSPLHFGNGTRLTVT.

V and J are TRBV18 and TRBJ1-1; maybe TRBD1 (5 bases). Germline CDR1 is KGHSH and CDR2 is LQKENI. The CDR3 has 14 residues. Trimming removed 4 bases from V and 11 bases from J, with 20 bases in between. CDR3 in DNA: TGTGCCAGCTCACTATCGGACATAAATGAAAGGGCTTTCTTT. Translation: CASSLSDINERAFF. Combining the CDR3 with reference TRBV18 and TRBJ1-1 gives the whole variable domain NAGVMQNPRHLVRRRGQEARLRCSPMKGHSHVYWYRQLPEEGLKFMVYLQKENIIDESGMPKERFSAEFPKEGPSILRIQQVVRGDSAAYFCASSLSDINERAFFGQGTRLTVV.

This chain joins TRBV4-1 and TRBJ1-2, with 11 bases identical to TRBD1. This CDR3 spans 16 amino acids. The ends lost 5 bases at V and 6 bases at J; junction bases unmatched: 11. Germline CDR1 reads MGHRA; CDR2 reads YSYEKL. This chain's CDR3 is CASSLGQGAAFHGYTF. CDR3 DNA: TGCGCCAGCAGCTTAGGACAGGGGGCAGCTTTTCATGGCTACACCTTC.

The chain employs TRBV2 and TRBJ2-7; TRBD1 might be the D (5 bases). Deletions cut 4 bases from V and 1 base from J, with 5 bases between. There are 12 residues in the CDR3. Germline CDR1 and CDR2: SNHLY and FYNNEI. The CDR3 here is CASSGQSYEQYF. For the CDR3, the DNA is TGTGCCAGCAGTGGACAGTCCTACGAGCAGTACTTC.

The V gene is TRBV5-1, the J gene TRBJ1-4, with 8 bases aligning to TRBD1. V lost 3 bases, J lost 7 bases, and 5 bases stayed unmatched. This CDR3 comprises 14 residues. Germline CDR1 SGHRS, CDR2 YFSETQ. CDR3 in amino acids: CASSYTGGSEKLFF. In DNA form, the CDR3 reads TGCGCCAGCAGCTATACAGGGGGTAGTGAAAAACTGTTTTTT.

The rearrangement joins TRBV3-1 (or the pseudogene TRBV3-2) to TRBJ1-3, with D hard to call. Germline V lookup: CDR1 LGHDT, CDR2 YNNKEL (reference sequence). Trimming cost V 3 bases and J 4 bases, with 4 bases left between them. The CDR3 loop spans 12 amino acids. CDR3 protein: CASSHWGNTIYF. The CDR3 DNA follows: TGTGCCAGCAGCCACTGGGGAAACACCATATATTTT.

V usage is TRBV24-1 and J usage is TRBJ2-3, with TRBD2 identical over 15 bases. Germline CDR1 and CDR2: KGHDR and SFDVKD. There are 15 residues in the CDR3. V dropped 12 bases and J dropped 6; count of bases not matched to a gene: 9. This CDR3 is CACSSGTSGRDTQYF. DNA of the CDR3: TGTGCCTGCTCCTCCGGGACTAGCGGGAGGGATACGCAGTATTTT.

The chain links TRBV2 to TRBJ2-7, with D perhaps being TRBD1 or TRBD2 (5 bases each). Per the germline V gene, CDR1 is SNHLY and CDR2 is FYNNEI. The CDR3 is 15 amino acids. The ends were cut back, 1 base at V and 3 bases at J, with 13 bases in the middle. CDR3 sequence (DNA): TGTGCCAGCAGTGAAGGAATAGGGGAGAGCTACGAGCAGTACTTC. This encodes CASSEGIGESYEQYF.

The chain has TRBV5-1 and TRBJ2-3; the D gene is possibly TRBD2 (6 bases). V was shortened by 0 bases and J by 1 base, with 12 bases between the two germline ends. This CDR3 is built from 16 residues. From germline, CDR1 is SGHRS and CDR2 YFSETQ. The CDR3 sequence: CASSLDGGSGTDTQYF. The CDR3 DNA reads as TGCGCCAGCAGCTTGGACGGAGGGTCGGGCACAGATACGCAGTATTTT.

The CDR3 DNA follows: TGTGCCAGCAGCTTAAAGACAGGCAACACTGAAGCTTTCTTT. This codes for CASSLKTGNTEAFF. The gene calls are TRBV5-4 and TRBJ1-1, with TRBD1 as a possible D gene (6 bases). The CDR3 loop spans 14 amino acids. V was trimmed by 2 bases and J by 2 bases, leaving 10 bases between them. Per germline, CDR1 SGHNT and CDR2 YYREEE (reference sequence). Filled out from reference TRBV5-4 and TRBJ1-1, the complete variable domain reads ETGVTQSPTHLIKTRGQQVTLRCSSQSGHNTVSWYQQALGQGPQFIFQYYREEENGRGNFPPRFSGLQFPNYSSELNVNALELDDSALYLCASSLKTGNTEAFFGQGTRLTVV.

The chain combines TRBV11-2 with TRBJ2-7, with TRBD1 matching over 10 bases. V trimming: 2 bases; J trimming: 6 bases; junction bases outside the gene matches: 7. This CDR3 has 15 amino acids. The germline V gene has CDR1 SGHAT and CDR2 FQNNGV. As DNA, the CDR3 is TGTGCCAGCAGCTTATCGTGGGACAGGGGAAGCGAGCAGTACTTC. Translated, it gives CASSLSWDRGSEQYF.

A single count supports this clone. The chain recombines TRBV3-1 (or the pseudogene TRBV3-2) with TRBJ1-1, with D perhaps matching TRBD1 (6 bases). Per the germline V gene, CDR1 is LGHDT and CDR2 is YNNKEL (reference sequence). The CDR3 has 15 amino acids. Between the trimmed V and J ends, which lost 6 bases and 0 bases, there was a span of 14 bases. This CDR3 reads CASRDRFVMNTEAFF. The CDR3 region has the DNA TGTGCCAGCAGGGACAGATTCGTCATGAACACTGAAGCTTTCTTT.

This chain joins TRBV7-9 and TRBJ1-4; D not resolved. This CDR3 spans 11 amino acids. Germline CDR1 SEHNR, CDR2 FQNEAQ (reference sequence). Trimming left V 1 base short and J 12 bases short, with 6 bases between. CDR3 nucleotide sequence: TGTGCCAGCAGCTTAGACGGGGAACTGTTTTTT. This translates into CASSLDGELFF.

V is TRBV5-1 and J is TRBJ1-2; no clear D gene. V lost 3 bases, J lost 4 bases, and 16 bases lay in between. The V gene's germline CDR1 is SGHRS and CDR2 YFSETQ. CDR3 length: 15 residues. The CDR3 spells CASSSGPDSGYGYTF. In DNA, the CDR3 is TGCGCCAGCAGCTCCGGGCCTGACTCTGGCTATGGCTACACCTTC.

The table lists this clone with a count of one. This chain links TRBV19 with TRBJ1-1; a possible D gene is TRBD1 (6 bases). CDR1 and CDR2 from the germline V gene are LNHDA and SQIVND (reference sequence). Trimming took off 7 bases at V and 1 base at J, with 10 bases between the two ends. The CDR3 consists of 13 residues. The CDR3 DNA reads TGTGCCAGTACCGACAGGACGAACACTGAAGCTTTCTTT. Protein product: CASTDRTNTEAFF.

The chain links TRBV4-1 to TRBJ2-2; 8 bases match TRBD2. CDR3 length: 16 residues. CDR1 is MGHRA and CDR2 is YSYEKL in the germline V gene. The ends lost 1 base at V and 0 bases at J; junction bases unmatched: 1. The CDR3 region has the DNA TGCGCCAGCAGCCAAGTTAGCGGGACGAACACCGGGGAGCTGTTTTTT. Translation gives CASSQVSGTNTGELFF.

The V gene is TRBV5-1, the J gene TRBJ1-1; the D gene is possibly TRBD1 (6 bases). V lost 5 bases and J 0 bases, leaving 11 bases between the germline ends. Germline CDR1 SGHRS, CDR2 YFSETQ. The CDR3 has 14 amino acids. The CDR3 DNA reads TGCGCCAGCAGGGCTGGACAGTTGAACACTGAAGCTTTCTTT. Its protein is CASRAGQLNTEAFF.

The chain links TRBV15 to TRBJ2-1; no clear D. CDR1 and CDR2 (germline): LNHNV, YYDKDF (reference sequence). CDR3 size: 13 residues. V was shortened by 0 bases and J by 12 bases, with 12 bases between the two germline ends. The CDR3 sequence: CATSRDRGSTQFF. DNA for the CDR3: TGTGCCACCAGCAGAGATCGCGGTAGCACGCAGTTCTTC.

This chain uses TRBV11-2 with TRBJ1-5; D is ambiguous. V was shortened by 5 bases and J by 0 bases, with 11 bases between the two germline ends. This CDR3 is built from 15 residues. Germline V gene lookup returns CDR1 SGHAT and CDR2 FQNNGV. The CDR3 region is CASSPDPFSNQPQHF. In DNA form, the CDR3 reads TGTGCCAGCAGCCCAGACCCTTTTAGCAATCAGCCCCAGCATTTT.

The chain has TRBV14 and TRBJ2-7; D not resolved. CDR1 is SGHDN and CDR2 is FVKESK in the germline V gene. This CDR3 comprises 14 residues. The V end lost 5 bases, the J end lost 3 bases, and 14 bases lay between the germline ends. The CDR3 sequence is CASSSVRTHYEQYF. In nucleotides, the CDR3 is TGTGCCAGCAGCAGCGTCAGGACCCACTACGAGCAGTACTTC.

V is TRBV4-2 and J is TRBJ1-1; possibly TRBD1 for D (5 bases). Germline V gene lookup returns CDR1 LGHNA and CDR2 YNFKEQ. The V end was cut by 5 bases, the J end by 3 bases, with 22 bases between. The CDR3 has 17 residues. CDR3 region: CASSSLGPGGGHTEAFF. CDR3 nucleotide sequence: TGTGCCAGCAGCTCCCTGGGGCCAGGCGGCGGTCACACTGAAGCTTTCTTT.